What follows describes a single T cell receptor beta chain. Its antigen is still unknown. Treatment indicated: oral pan-JAK inhibitor, 5-10 mg twice daily. The sample belongs to a study of CD8+ T cells in alopecia areata. The wider study: Tofacitinib administration persisted for 6 to 18 months, succeeded by 6 months off drug.

Findings and limits, study-wide: When scalp samples are sequenced, resident alphabeta T cells of normal skin are also captured. Numerous expanded lesional clones remained in scalp and blood during tofacitinib. Whereas mice showed it more clearly, TCR sharing across patients was murkier, possibly because of HLA.

Once RNA had been extracted, it was reverse transcribed into cDNA to act as the sequencing template. Profiling relied on immunoSEQ multiplex PCR, and the TCRdb table lists in-frame clones only, not all of them. The sample has about 210,000 clones; about 58% are singletons. This CDR3 contains 14 residues. CDR1 and CDR2 from the germline V gene are MGHRA and YSYEKL. The V end lost 0 bases, the J end lost 4 bases, and 7 bases lay between the germline ends. The material sequenced was CD4+ T cells sorted from blood, taken at week 4, from a patient treated with tofacitinib. The source of this sequence is a human donor with alopecia areata. The chain joins TRBV4-1 to TRBJ1-5, with TRBD1 as a possible D gene (5 bases). CDR3 region: CASSQDQGNQPQHF. The CDR3 nucleotides read TGCGCCAGCAGCCAAGATCAGGGAAATCAGCCCCAGCATTTT.